The clone carrying this TCR beta chain occurred a few times. A single record per CDR3 protein comes from TCRdb applying MiXCR to the 5' RACE reads. The table has 260,000 or so distinct CDR3 sequences, approximately 6.8% seen once; the top ten hold around 5%. CDR1 SGDLS and CDR2 YYNGEE come from the germline V gene. CDR3 length: 16 residues. V trimming: 3 bases; J trimming: 5 bases; junction bases outside the gene matches: 10. The data belong to a study of identical twins. The same sample was also studied in work on yellow fever vaccine responses in identical twins.

The source of this sequence is a woman aged 18-30 years in good health. V is TRBV9 and J is TRBJ2-5; 10 bases fit TRBD2. Source material: CD8+ T cells sorted from blood. This chain's CDR3 is CASSASGRAFAETQYF. The CDR3 DNA sequence: TGTGCCAGCAGCGCAAGCGGGAGGGCCTTCGCTGAGACCCAGTACTTC.